This TCR beta chain was profiled in a study of blood T cell repertoires in COVID-19. Overall study: Acute and convalescent COVID-19 samples came from the United States, Italy and Spain. T cells, B-cell-depleted T cells, or PBMCs provided the cDNA or gDNA that served as material.

Trimming cost V 7 bases and J 4 bases, with 10 bases left between them. The CDR3 is 13 residues long. In germline, CDR1 is MNHEY, CDR2 SVGAGI. In the original workflow: Amplification from reference gene primers served as the basis for estimated nucleated cell counts. Sequenced by immunoSEQ multiplex PCR; TCRdb stores in-frame clones only, minus some. That table is the source of V, J and clone size, and D and trimming were worked out from the DNA. The sample shows 200,000 to 250,000 clones, 75% to 90% of them seen only once. The rearrangement joins TRBV6-5 to TRBJ2-2, with D possibly being TRBD2 (6 bases). The sequence came from a man aged 25-45 years who had recovered from COVID-19. The sequenced material came from peripheral blood. The CDR3 sequence: CASISGGTGELFF. The CDR3 nucleotides are TGTGCCAGCATATCCGGGGGCACCGGGGAGCTGTTTTTT.